This is a list of T cell receptor beta chains from one sample in a study of OX40 agonist ivuxolimab in advanced cancers. The table came from immunoSEQ multiplex PCR; TCRdb's copy has only in-frame clones and leaves some out. The sample contains around 70,000 clones, over 75% of which appear only once. The sample was CD4+ or CD8+ T cells sorted from blood, taken in a trial of the OX40 agonist ivuxolimab. These TCRs come from an adult with an advanced solid tumor such as melanoma, head and neck, liver or kidney cancer. Both conserved end residues are part of each CDR3. D genes are given only for firm matches. Clone size, where shown, is once, few, many, or a class for clones that have expanded.

v_gene: TRBV6-5; j_gene: TRBJ2-7; d_gene: TRBD2; abundance: .; len: 13; CDR3aa: CASSWTSGYEQYF; CDR3nt: TGTGCCAGCAGTTGGACTAGCGGTTACGAGCAGTACTTC
v_gene: TRBV5-1; j_gene: TRBJ2-2; d_gene: TRBD2; abundance: .; len: 16; CDR3aa: CASSPRLALNTGELFF; CDR3nt: TGCGCCAGCAGCCCGCGACTAGCGCTGAACACCGGGGAGCTGTTTTTT
v_gene: TRBV7-9; j_gene: TRBJ2-5; d_gene: TRBD1; abundance: .; len: 15; CDR3aa: CASTPGTAVSGTQYF; CDR3nt: TGTGCCAGCACCCCCGGGACAGCCGTCTCGGGGACCCAGTACTTC
v_gene: TRBV7-9; j_gene: TRBJ1-3; d_gene: TRBD1; abundance: .; len: 19; CDR3aa: CASSPIPGQVPFSGNTIYF; CDR3nt: TGTGCCAGCAGTCCGATCCCGGGACAGGTACCTTTCTCTGGAAACACCATATATTTT
v_gene: TRBV4-1; j_gene: TRBJ1-5; d_gene: .; abundance: .; len: 14; CDR3aa: CASSLGVLDQPQHF; CDR3nt: TGCGCCAGCAGCCTCGGGGTTCTCGATCAGCCCCAGCATTTT
v_gene: TRBV29-1; j_gene: TRBJ2-3; d_gene: .; abundance: .; len: 13; CDR3aa: CSVEGTGTDTQYF; CDR3nt: TGCAGCGTTGAAGGGACCGGCACAGATACGCAGTATTTT
v_gene: TRBV7-3; j_gene: TRBJ2-1; d_gene: .; abundance: .; len: 15; CDR3aa: CASSLAASVYNEQFF; CDR3nt: TGTGCCAGCAGCTTAGCGGCTAGCGTATACAATGAGCAGTTCTTC
v_gene: TRBV29-1; j_gene: TRBJ1-1; d_gene: TRBD1; abundance: .; len: 14; CDR3aa: CSVDTGALNTEAFF; CDR3nt: TGCAGCGTTGACACAGGGGCCTTGAACACTGAAGCTTTCTTT
v_gene: TRBV7-7; j_gene: TRBJ2-5; d_gene: TRBD2; abundance: .; len: 13; CDR3aa: CASSLSGRETQYF; CDR3nt: TGTGCTAGCAGCTTGAGCGGGAGAGAGACCCAGTACTTC
v_gene: TRBV7-6; j_gene: TRBJ2-3; d_gene: .; abundance: .; len: 15; CDR3aa: CASSPVRSSTDTQYF; CDR3nt: TGTGCCAGCAGCCCAGTTCGGTCAAGCACAGATACGCAGTATTTT
v_gene: TRBV7-2; j_gene: TRBJ2-1; d_gene: TRBD2; abundance: few; len: 15; CDR3aa: CASSLRRGEGNEQFF; CDR3nt: TGTGCCAGCAGCCTAAGACGGGGGGAGGGCAATGAGCAGTTCTTC
v_gene: TRBV2; j_gene: TRBJ2-3; d_gene: .; abundance: few; len: 15; CDR3aa: CASGNGGTGTDTQYF; CDR3nt: TGTGCCAGCGGAAACGGGGGAACGGGGACAGATACGCAGTATTTT
v_gene: TRBV2; j_gene: TRBJ2-7; d_gene: TRBD2; abundance: .; len: 14; CDR3aa: CASRRLATGYEQYF; CDR3nt: TGTGCCAGCAGAAGACTAGCGACGGGCTACGAGCAGTACTTC
v_gene: TRBV28; j_gene: TRBJ1-5; d_gene: TRBD1; abundance: .; len: 15; CDR3aa: CASAGQGFGNQPQHF; CDR3nt: TGTGCCAGCGCGGGACAGGGCTTCGGCAATCAGCCCCAGCATTTT
v_gene: TRBV11-2; j_gene: TRBJ2-3; d_gene: .; abundance: .; len: 13; CDR3aa: CASSFQGPDTQYF; CDR3nt: TGTGCCAGCAGCTTCCAGGGGCCAGATACGCAGTATTTT
v_gene: TRBV7-8; j_gene: TRBJ2-5; d_gene: .; abundance: few; len: 14; CDR3aa: CASSLGGGVETQYF; CDR3nt: TGTGCCAGCAGCTTAGGTGGCGGGGTGGAGACCCAGTACTTC
v_gene: TRBV7-2; j_gene: TRBJ1-4; d_gene: .; abundance: once; len: 16; CDR3aa: CASSPLAGDINEKLFF; CDR3nt: TGTGCCAGCAGCCCTTTGGCAGGGGATATAAACGAAAAACTGTTTTTT
v_gene: TRBV5-1; j_gene: TRBJ1-1; d_gene: .; abundance: .; len: 14; CDR3aa: CASSLVASNTEAFF; CDR3nt: TGCGCCAGCAGCTTGGTGGCGTCGAACACTGAAGCTTTCTTT
v_gene: TRBV5-4; j_gene: TRBJ1-2; d_gene: TRBD1; abundance: .; len: 14; CDR3aa: CASSLRQGDYGYTF; CDR3nt: TGTGCCAGCAGCTTAAGACAGGGTGACTATGGCTACACCTTC
v_gene: TRBV10-3; j_gene: TRBJ1-2; d_gene: TRBD1; abundance: .; len: 15; CDR3aa: CAISSPDRGQYGYTF; CDR3nt: TGTGCCATCAGTTCCCCGGACAGGGGGCAATACGGCTACACCTTC
v_gene: TRBV15; j_gene: TRBJ2-5; d_gene: TRBD1; abundance: .; len: 16; CDR3aa: CATSRAGGTGGETQYF; CDR3nt: TGTGCCACCAGCAGAGCCGGGGGGACAGGGGGGGAGACCCAGTACTTC
v_gene: TRBV29-1; j_gene: TRBJ1-4; d_gene: TRBD1; abundance: .; len: 15; CDR3aa: CSVSVRGADSEKLFF; CDR3nt: TGCAGCGTGAGCGTCAGGGGGGCAGATAGTGAAAAACTGTTTTTT
v_gene: TRBV5-1; j_gene: TRBJ2-4; d_gene: .; abundance: .; len: 14; CDR3aa: CASGKPDSVPIQYF; CDR3nt: TGCGCCAGCGGCAAGCCGGACAGTGTTCCCATTCAGTACTTC
v_gene: TRBV10-1; j_gene: TRBJ2-1; d_gene: TRBD2; abundance: once; len: 15; CDR3aa: CASRSGLAGANEQFF; CDR3nt: TGCGCCAGCAGATCCGGACTAGCGGGAGCGAATGAGCAGTTCTTC
v_gene: TRBV5-1; j_gene: TRBJ2-5; d_gene: .; abundance: .; len: 14; CDR3aa: CASSLGRDAGTQYF; CDR3nt: TGCGCCAGCAGCTTGGGCAGGGACGCGGGGACCCAGTACTTC
v_gene: TRBV7-9; j_gene: TRBJ2-1; d_gene: .; abundance: few; len: 15; CDR3aa: CASSLGRAIYNEQFF; CDR3nt: TGTGCCAGCAGCTTGGGCAGGGCAATCTACAATGAGCAGTTCTTC
v_gene: TRBV19; j_gene: TRBJ1-5; d_gene: TRBD1; abundance: .; len: 15; CDR3aa: CAISDRGNGNQPQHF; CDR3nt: TGTGCCATCTCGGACAGGGGGAACGGCAATCAGCCCCAGCATTTT
v_gene: TRBV5-5; j_gene: TRBJ1-2; d_gene: .; abundance: .; len: 14; CDR3aa: CASSQTESRYGYTF; CDR3nt: TGTGCCAGCAGCCAAACGGAGAGCCGCTATGGCTACACCTTC
v_gene: TRBV18; j_gene: TRBJ1-1; d_gene: .; abundance: once; len: 16; CDR3aa: CASSPPNRVWDTEAFF; CDR3nt: TGTGCCAGCTCACCACCTAACAGGGTGTGGGACACTGAAGCTTTCTTT
v_gene: TRBV4-1; j_gene: TRBJ1-2; d_gene: .; abundance: .; len: 13; CDR3aa: CASSPYGTSGYTF; CDR3nt: TGCGCCAGCAGCCCCTACGGGACGAGTGGCTACACCTTC
v_gene: TRBV5-4; j_gene: TRBJ1-1; d_gene: .; abundance: .; len: 14; CDR3aa: CASSLGGVRGEAFF; CDR3nt: TGTGCCAGCAGCTTGGGCGGTGTGCGGGGTGAAGCTTTCTTT
v_gene: TRBV7-8; j_gene: TRBJ2-7; d_gene: .; abundance: once; len: 15; CDR3aa: CASSLVAGLSYEQYF; CDR3nt: TGTGCCAGCAGCTTAGTTGCGGGATTATCCTACGAGCAGTACTTC
v_gene: TRBV28; j_gene: TRBJ2-5; d_gene: .; abundance: .; len: 14; CDR3aa: CASSLIGGSETQYF; CDR3nt: TGTGCCAGCAGTTTAATCGGGGGATCGGAGACCCAGTACTTC
v_gene: TRBV14; j_gene: TRBJ2-5; d_gene: TRBD1; abundance: few; len: 14; CDR3aa: CASSRAGTAKAQYF; CDR3nt: TGTGCCAGCAGCCGAGCCGGGACAGCGAAGGCCCAGTACTTC
v_gene: TRBV6-6; j_gene: TRBJ2-7; d_gene: TRBD1; abundance: .; len: 13; CDR3aa: CASRGTGGNEQYF; CDR3nt: TGTGCCAGCAGGGGGACAGGGGGGAACGAGCAGTACTTC
v_gene: TRBV28; j_gene: TRBJ2-2; d_gene: .; abundance: .; len: 14; CDR3aa: CASSPPLHTGELFF; CDR3nt: TGTGCCAGCAGCCCTCCGCTGCACACCGGGGAGCTGTTTTTT
v_gene: TRBV5-4; j_gene: TRBJ2-5; d_gene: TRBD2; abundance: .; len: 15; CDR3aa: CASSPRIAGRETQYF; CDR3nt: TGTGCCAGCAGTCCCCGGATAGCGGGACGGGAGACCCAGTACTTC
v_gene: TRBV5-5; j_gene: TRBJ2-1; d_gene: TRBD2; abundance: .; len: 14; CDR3aa: CASSFGTRSNEQFF; CDR3nt: TGTGCCAGCAGCTTCGGGACTAGATCGAATGAGCAGTTCTTC
v_gene: TRBV28; j_gene: TRBJ1-2; d_gene: .; abundance: few; len: 14; CDR3aa: CASSLWGSLAGYTF; CDR3nt: TGTGCCAGCAGTTTATGGGGATCCCTTGCCGGCTACACCTTC
v_gene: TRBV6-1; j_gene: TRBJ2-3; d_gene: .; abundance: .; len: 16; CDR3aa: CASSEGPGAGTDTQYF; CDR3nt: TGTGCCAGCAGTGAAGGTCCGGGGGCAGGAACAGATACGCAGTATTTT
v_gene: TRBV2; j_gene: TRBJ2-5; d_gene: .; abundance: .; len: 12; CDR3aa: CASSSRRETQYF; CDR3nt: TGTGCCAGCAGCTCTAGAAGAGAGACCCAGTACTTC
v_gene: TRBV28; j_gene: TRBJ1-5; d_gene: TRBD1; abundance: .; len: 17; CDR3aa: CASSLFQGAWSNQPQHF; CDR3nt: TGTGCCAGCAGTTTATTCCAGGGGGCATGGAGCAATCAGCCCCAGCATTTT
v_gene: TRBV2; j_gene: TRBJ1-2; d_gene: .; abundance: .; len: 15; CDR3aa: CASSDADKWDYGYTF; CDR3nt: TGTGCCAGCAGTGATGCGGACAAATGGGACTATGGCTACACCTTC
v_gene: TRBV6-6; j_gene: TRBJ1-2; d_gene: .; abundance: few; len: 14; CDR3aa: CASTLGSSAGGYTF; CDR3nt: TGTGCCAGCACTCTAGGGTCCTCAGCCGGCGGCTACACCTTC
v_gene: TRBV4-1; j_gene: TRBJ2-7; d_gene: .; abundance: .; len: 19; CDR3aa: CASSQGGPGPRLGWYEQYF; CDR3nt: TGCGCCAGCAGCCAAGGTGGCCCAGGCCCTAGGCTAGGTTGGTACGAGCAGTACTTC
v_gene: TRBV5-1; j_gene: TRBJ1-3; d_gene: .; abundance: .; len: 15; CDR3aa: CASSLEVRGGNTIYF; CDR3nt: TGCGCCAGCAGCTTGGAGGTCCGGGGGGGAAACACCATATATTTT
v_gene: TRBV10-1; j_gene: TRBJ2-5; d_gene: .; abundance: .; len: 13; CDR3aa: CASSRGREETQYF; CDR3nt: TGCGCCAGCAGTCGTGGCCGGGAAGAGACCCAGTACTTC
v_gene: TRBV1; j_gene: TRBJ1-4; d_gene: .; abundance: .; len: 16; CDR3aa: CTSSPRGEATNEKLFF; CDR3nt: TGCACCAGCAGCCCACGAGGGGAGGCAACTAATGAAAAACTGTTTTTT
v_gene: TRBV4-2; j_gene: TRBJ2-2; d_gene: .; abundance: .; len: 15; CDR3aa: CASSQGSGNTGELFF; CDR3nt: TGTGCCAGCAGCCAGGGATCAGGGAACACCGGGGAGCTGTTTTTT
v_gene: TRBV5-1; j_gene: TRBJ1-2; d_gene: .; abundance: .; len: 13; CDR3aa: CASSLESRYGYTF; CDR3nt: TGCGCCAGCAGCTTGGAGTCACGTTATGGCTACACCTTC